The entry that follows covers one T cell receptor (beta chain) sequence. Its antigen is unidentified. These data are taken from a study of cytomegalovirus exposure and HLA in healthy donors. Study-wide results and limits: Accurate prediction of HLA-A and HLA-B alleles (for most subjects) was reportedly achieved from TCR beta sequences.

Germline V lookup: CDR1 SGHTA, CDR2 FQGNSA. V lost 6 bases to trimming and J lost 0 bases, with 12 bases between them. This CDR3 is built from 15 residues. A multiplex PCR was run with 60 Vbeta primers and 13 Jbeta primers. The repertoire was sequenced with immunoSEQ multiplex PCR; TCRdb's copy has only in-frame clones and lacks some. The data contain about 190,000 clones, 77% of them singletons. The clonotype was recovered from a woman aged 25-40 years in good health and CMV-seropositive. The sequencing input was PBMCs. The chain uses TRBV7-2 and TRBJ1-3, with D tentatively TRBD1 (5 bases). This CDR3 reads CASRNQGVSGNTIYF. The CDR3 coding sequence is TGTGCCAGCAGGAACCAAGGGGTCTCTGGAAACACCATATATTTT.